The 22 T cell receptor beta chains below come from one sample, sequenced in a study of CXCR3-negative and CXCR3-positive naive CD8 T cells. 5' RACE with UMI labels generated the TRB cDNA libraries. No DNA is given; TCRdb re-called the 5' RACE reads and lists each CDR3 protein once. This repertoire includes about 130,000 distinct CDR3 sequences. The sequenced material came from naive CXCR3- CD8+ T cells from blood. Subset noted: CD45RO-CCR7+CD27+CD95- naive CD8+ T cells lacking CXCR3 (TNR3-). These receptor sequences come from a human donor in good health. Some clones in this sample may be carry-over from other donors' samples.

The V gene is TRBV28, the J gene TRBJ2-1; the D call of TRBD2 rests on TCRdb alone, since no DNA is present to check it. Germline V gene data show CDR1 as MDHEN and CDR2 as SYDVKM. This CDR3 contains 15 residues. Here the CDR3 reads CASSLGLAAYNEQFF.

The chain joins TRBV12-3 or TRBV12-4 to TRBJ2-1; as DNA is missing, the TRBD1 call by TCRdb cannot be tested. This CDR3 has 15 residues. The CDR3 sequence is CASSLDSLSYNEQFF.

This chain joins TRBV5-4 and TRBJ1-2; TCRdb indicates TRBD1, and absent DNA this call remains unverified. CDR1 and CDR2 (germline): SGHNT, YYREEE (reference sequence). CDR3 size: 13 residues. CDR3 region: CASSPGTVYGYTF.

V gene TRBV7-9 combines with J gene TRBJ1-1; TCRdb outputs TRBD1, but without DNA this stays unchecked. There are 15 residues in the CDR3. Looked up from germline, CDR1 is SEHNR and CDR2 is FQNEAQ (reference sequence). CDR3 loop: CASSVPTGGGTEAFF.

The gene calls are TRBV10-3 and TRBJ2-2; TCRdb names TRBD1, which stays unverified in the absence of DNA. CDR3 size: 14 residues. Germline V gene sequence: CDR1 ENHRY, CDR2 SYGVKD. The CDR3 sequence: CAIRGTGGSGELFF.

The rearrangement joins TRBV15 to TRBJ2-3; absent DNA, TCRdb's TRBD1 call cannot be checked. This CDR3 is built from 15 residues. Germline V gene lookup returns CDR1 LNHNV and CDR2 YYDKDF (reference sequence). CDR3 amino acids: CATSGDRGSTDTQYF.

The chain has TRBV6-6 and TRBJ1-1; TCRdb selects TRBD1, and the lack of DNA leaves this call unchecked. Germline CDR1 reads MNHNY; CDR2 reads SVGAGI (reference sequence). This CDR3 spans 20 amino acids. This CDR3 reads CASSYSYIPDREGRNTEAFF.

V gene TRBV13 combines with J gene TRBJ2-7; the TCRdb call, TRBD2, lacks DNA for checking. This CDR3 contains 19 residues. Germline V gene lookup returns CDR1 PRHDT and CDR2 FYEKMQ (reference sequence). CDR3 in amino acids: CASSLVIGAREAPSYEQYF. Full variable domain (rest looked up from reference TRBV13 and TRBJ2-7): AAGVIQSPRHLIKEKRETATLKCYPIPRHDTVYWYQQGPGQDPQFLISFYEKMQSDKGSIPDRFSAQQFSDYHSELNMSSLELGDSALYFCASSLVIGAREAPSYEQYFGPGTRLTVT.

This chain uses TRBV7-6 with TRBJ1-1; TCRdb proposes TRBD1, but this gene call is untestable without DNA. The CDR3 is 18 amino acids. CDR1 is SGHVS, CDR2 FNYEAQ, per germline. CDR3 sequence reads: CASSPQPWTGGFNTEAFF.

CDR3 residues: CASSGGATGPYNEQFF. The chain employs TRBV6-5 and TRBJ2-1; TCRdb's D call of TRBD1 is untestable without DNA. The length of the CDR3 is 16 residues. Germline V gene data show CDR1 as MNHEY and CDR2 as SVGAGI.

The genes are TRBV7-6 and TRBJ2-7; TCRdb's D call, TRBD1, is unchecked because there is no DNA. In germline, CDR1 is SGHVS, CDR2 FNYEAQ. This CDR3 has 15 residues. Here the CDR3 reads CASSSGQGVIYEQYF.

The rearrangement uses TRBV7-2 and TRBJ1-1. CDR3 length: 14 residues. CDR1 is SGHTA and CDR2 is FQGNSA in the germline V gene. Here the CDR3 reads CASSDYGVVTEAFF.

The chain joins TRBV29-1 to TRBJ2-6. The CDR3 loop spans 12 amino acids. Per germline, CDR1 SQVTM and CDR2 ANQGSEA. CDR3 sequence reads: CSVVSGANVLTF.

V and J are TRBV7-2 and TRBJ2-1; the TCRdb call, TRBD1, lacks DNA for checking. The length of the CDR3 is 15 residues. Germline CDR1 reads SGHTA; CDR2 reads FQGNSA. The CDR3 sequence is CASSLEQGEYNEQFF.

This chain joins TRBV28 and TRBJ2-5; TCRdb reports TRBD2, a call that lacks DNA to check it against. The CDR3 spans 16 residues. CDR1 is MDHEN and CDR2 is SYDVKM in the germline V gene. This CDR3 is CASSLLAGGRRETQYF.

The chain couples TRBV28 to TRBJ2-7; TCRdb picks TRBD1, but there is no DNA to check that call. The CDR3 length is 15 residues. Germline CDR1 is MDHEN and CDR2 is SYDVKM. The CDR3 protein is CASSFRAGVIHEQYF.

This chain connects TRBV28 to TRBJ2-7; no DNA is available, so the TRBD2 call from TCRdb remains unchecked. The germline V gene has CDR1 MDHEN and CDR2 SYDVKM. CDR3 length: 13 residues. Here the CDR3 reads CASTLGLSYEQYF.

V and J are TRBV7-9 and TRBJ2-7; there is no DNA to check the TCRdb D call of TRBD2. The V gene's germline CDR1 is SEHNR and CDR2 FQNEAQ (reference sequence). The CDR3 runs 15 residues. The CDR3 loop is CASGPGTSGRHEQYF.

The genes are TRBV2 and TRBJ2-1; TCRdb's D call of TRBD2 is untestable without DNA. The germline CDR1 and CDR2 sequences are SNHLY and FYNNEI. This CDR3 region has 16 residues. This chain's CDR3 is CASSLGLAGSYNEQFF.

V gene TRBV5-1 combines with J gene TRBJ2-7; the TRBD1 assignment by TCRdb is unverifiable without DNA. Germline V gives CDR1 SGHRS, CDR2 YFSETQ. The CDR3 is 13 residues long. This chain's CDR3 is CASTPGDSYEQYF. Full variable domain (remainder filled in from reference TRBV5-1 and TRBJ2-7): KAGVTQTPRYLIKTRGQQVTLSCSPISGHRSVSWYQQTPGQGLQFLFEYFSETQRNKGNFPGRFSGRQFSNSRSEMNVSTLELGDSALYLCASTPGDSYEQYFGPGTRLTVT.

V is TRBV29-1 and J is TRBJ2-1; TCRdb reports TRBD1, a call that lacks DNA to check it against. This CDR3 spans 15 amino acids. Germline values: CDR1 SQVTM, CDR2 ANQGSEA. CDR3 sequence: CSARNGTGPNNEQFF.

This CDR3 is CASSRENNEQFF. The V gene is TRBV4-2, the J gene TRBJ2-1. The CDR3 contains 12 residues. Germline loops: CDR1 LGHNA, CDR2 YNFKEQ.